This T cell receptor beta chain was obtained from a study of blood T cell repertoires in COVID-19. About the research overall: The analysed material was cDNA or gDNA that came from T cells, B-cell-depleted T cells, or PBMCs.

Authors' processing steps: Amplification with reference gene primers provided the estimates of nucleated cell counts. Produced via immunoSEQ multiplex PCR; TCRdb's table is partial and in-frame only. V and J calls and clone size come straight from that table; D and trimming were deduced from the DNA. The sample comprises tens of thousands of clones, 80% of which are singletons, and 15% to 20% rests with the top ten. The CDR3 loop spans 16 amino acids. The V gene end was trimmed by 5 bases and the J gene end by 4 bases; junction bases not matched to a gene: 7. Germline lookup yields CDR1 SGHTA and CDR2 FQGTGA.

The chain combines TRBV7-3 with TRBJ2-1, with 11 bases matching TRBD1. This sequence originates from a woman at least 80 years old with acute or convalescent COVID-19. The specimen sequenced was peripheral blood. The CDR3 here is CASSPPGTGGYNEQFF. CDR3 DNA sequence: TGTGCCAGCAGCCCACCAGGGACAGGGGGATACAATGAGCAGTTCTTC.